One sample yielded the 29 T cell receptor beta chains listed below, sequenced in a study of T-cell reconstitution after alpha-beta-depleted transplantation in children. Library preparation (for TCRbeta) was performed with unique molecular identifiers. TCRdb analysed the PCR reads with MiXCR anew, one entry per CDR3 protein. The sample lists 540,000 or so distinct CDR3 sequences, 20% to 25% seen once, with roughly an eighth in the top ten. The material was PBMCs, mostly from graft donor cells, obtained 360 days after TCRalphabeta/CD19-depleted stem cell transplant. Receptors originate from a boy in the first two years of life who had a stem cell transplant for acute myeloid leukemia, so the T cells may come from the graft donor.

The chain carries TRBV7-2 and TRBJ2-7, with D unclear. Germline lookup yields CDR1 SGHTA and CDR2 FQGNSA. V was clipped by 1 base and J by 0 bases, with 10 bases between them. The CDR3 extends over 15 amino acids. CDR3 coding DNA: TGTGCCAGCAGCTTAGTTCACAGAGTCTCCTACGAGCAGTACTTC. Translated: CASSLVHRVSYEQYF.

This clonotype turned up a few times. V gene TRBV7-2 combines with J gene TRBJ2-5, with 7 bases fitting TRBD2. The trim removed 5 bases at V and 1 base at J, leaving 4 bases unmatched. CDR3 length: 14 residues. Germline assignment: CDR1 SGHTA and CDR2 FQGNSA. The CDR3 here is CASSRTSVQETQYF. The CDR3 DNA reads as TGTGCCAGCAGCCGCACTAGCGTCCAAGAGACCCAGTACTTC. Using reference TRBV7-2 and TRBJ2-5 for the parts outside the CDR3, the full variable domain is GAGVSQSPSNKVTEKGKDVELRCDPISGHTALYWYRQSLGQGLEFLIYFQGNSAPDKSGLPSDRFSAERTGGSVSTLTIQRTQQEDSAVYLCASSRTSVQETQYFGPGTRLLVL.

This clonotype was observed once. The CDR3 DNA reads as TGTGCCAGCAGTTACCTCCGTGGGGAAAAACTGTTTTTT. It is translated as CASSYLRGEKLFF. The chain carries TRBV6-6 and TRBJ1-4; D uncertain. The CDR3 has 13 residues. From germline, CDR1 is MNHNY and CDR2 SVGAGI (reference sequence). V was pared by 2 bases and J by 8 bases, with 9 bases between.

This rearrangement joins TRBV12-3 or TRBV12-4 to TRBJ2-5, with D unclear. V dropped 2 bases and J dropped 7 bases, with 11 bases sitting between them. The CDR3 spans 13 residues. The CDR3 region is CASSLNSRVTQYF. The CDR3 DNA follows: TGTGCCAGCAGTTTAAATAGTAGGGTGACCCAGTACTTC.

This clonotype appeared a few times. The chain is built from TRBV20-1 and TRBJ2-1, with no clear D. V lost 3 bases and J 0 bases, leaving 9 bases between the germline ends. The CDR3 runs to 14 residues. In germline, CDR1 is DFQATT, CDR2 SNEGSKA (reference sequence). CDR3 nucleotides: TGCAGTGCTAGGTGGGGAAGCTCCTACAATGAGCAGTTCTTC. Translating gives CSARWGSSYNEQFF.

This clonotype appeared many times. The V gene is TRBV20-1, the J gene TRBJ2-1; D remains ambiguous. The CDR3 runs 14 residues. Germline lookup yields CDR1 DFQATT and CDR2 SNEGSKA (reference sequence). The V end lost 0 bases, the J end lost 0 bases, and 6 bases lay between the germline ends. This chain's CDR3 is CSARDRNSYNEQFF. Written as DNA, the CDR3 is TGCAGTGCTAGAGACCGAAACTCCTACAATGAGCAGTTCTTC.

The J gene is TRBJ1-2, the V gene TRBV20-1, with no clear D. Germline CDR1 is DFQATT and CDR2 is SNEGSKA (reference sequence). The CDR3 covers 15 residues. V shed 1 base and J shed 5 bases, with 17 bases lying between them. The CDR3 DNA sequence: TGCAGTGCTAGAGGGCCCCTGGGCAGGATTTATGGCTACACCTTC. Its protein is CSARGPLGRIYGYTF.

This clonotype was seen ten or more times. This sequence joins TRBV12-3 or TRBV12-4 and TRBJ2-1; D is perhaps TRBD2 (5 bases). This CDR3 is 16 amino acids long. Trimming stripped 4 bases from V and 4 bases from J, with 17 bases between. CDR3 sequence reads: CASSYHSSPRYNEQFF. The CDR3 bases are TGTGCCAGCAGTTACCACTCTAGCCCCAGGTACAATGAGCAGTTCTTC.

The V call is TRBV25-1, the J call TRBJ2-2; 7 nucleotides match TRBD1. This CDR3 region has 15 residues. Per germline, CDR1 MGHDK and CDR2 SYGVNS. Losses at the gene ends were 2 bases for V and 7 bases for J; bases not matched to a gene: 7. The chain's CDR3 is CASSEVDRADGELFF. The CDR3 coding sequence is TGTGCCAGCAGTGAAGTAGACAGGGCGGACGGGGAGCTGTTTTTT.

There are many counts of this clonotype. CDR3 in DNA: TGCAGTGCTTCCGGGACAGGGGGTTACAATGAGCAGTTCTTC. Protein: CSASGTGGYNEQFF. The J gene is TRBJ2-1, the V gene TRBV20-1; the match to TRBD1 covers 11 bases. In germline, CDR1 is DFQATT, CDR2 SNEGSKA (reference sequence). The CDR3 sequence is 14 residues long. The V segment lost 5 bases and the J segment 4 bases; nucleotides outside the gene matches: 4.

The rearrangement joins TRBV4-3 to TRBJ1-1; possible D gene TRBD1, 6 bases. Germline V gene lookup returns CDR1 LGHNA and CDR2 YSLEER. V dropped 3 bases and J dropped 6 bases, with 17 bases sitting between them. The CDR3 extends over 15 amino acids. Written as DNA, the CDR3 is TGCGCCAGCAGCCAGGACGACGGGGGGGCGGCTGAAGCTTTCTTT. It is translated as CASSQDDGGAAEAFF.

In this sample, this clonotype turned up many times. V gene TRBV11-2 combines with J gene TRBJ2-2, with D hard to call. CDR1 is SGHAT, CDR2 FQNNGV, per germline. The CDR3 is 12 amino acids. Trimming removed 3 bases from V and 11 bases from J, with 10 bases in between. The CDR3 DNA is TGTGCCAGCAGCTTTGCCGCGCGCGAGCTGTTTTTT. This encodes CASSFAARELFF.

This chain links TRBV6-1 with TRBJ1-1, with 9 bases fitting TRBD1. The J segment lost 7 bases and the V segment lost 4 bases, leaving 10 bases of the junction unmatched. The CDR3 runs 15 residues. From germline, CDR1 is MNHNS and CDR2 SASEGT. The CDR3 DNA follows: TGTGCCAGCAGTGTATTGGGACAGGGAGCCTATGAAGCTTTCTTT. It codes for CASSVLGQGAYEAFF.

Remarks on this clonotype: At one of its ends the junction is not consistent with the germline gene, which may arise from a read error. This chain joins TRBV6-5 and TRBJ2-5; weak D call: TRBD1 (6 bases). The CDR3 length is 18 residues. Looked up from germline, CDR1 is MNHEY and CDR2 is SVGAGI. DNA of the CDR3: TGTGCCAGCGGTTACTCCAGTCGTGGGGGCGATACGGGGGAGACCCAGTACTTC. This translates into CASGYSSRGGDTGETQYF.

This clonotype has at least ten counts. J is TRBJ2-1 and V is TRBV4-1; D perhaps matches TRBD2 (5 bases). CDR1 MGHRA and CDR2 YSYEKL come from the germline V gene. The V end was cut by 0 bases, the J end by 1 base, with 25 bases between. The CDR3 consists of 21 residues. In DNA, the CDR3 is TGCGCCAGCAGCCAAGATCTCGTCGAGGGCGTGGTGGGCCATTCCTACAATGAGCAGTTCTTC. This gives the protein CASSQDLVEGVVGHSYNEQFF.

There are a few counts of this clonotype. The DNA for the CDR3 is TGTGCCAGCAGCCTGTACCCCGAGACTAGCGGGAGCTCCTACGAGCAGTACTTC. This gives the protein CASSLYPETSGSSYEQYF. The chain combines TRBV11-2 with TRBJ2-7, with TRBD2 matching over 12 bases. The CDR3 length is 18 residues. The germline V gene encodes CDR1 SGHAT and CDR2 FQNNGV. The V gene end was trimmed by 5 bases and the J gene end by 0 bases; junction bases not matched to a gene: 11. Full variable domain (outside the CDR3, taken from reference TRBV11-2 and TRBJ2-7): EAGVAQSPRYKIIEKRQSVAFWCNPISGHATLYWYQQILGQGPKLLIQFQNNGVVDDSQLPKDRFSAERLKGVDSTLKIQPAKLEDSAVYLCASSLYPETSGSSYEQYFGPGTRLTVT.

The chain has TRBV5-1 and TRBJ2-3; weak D call: TRBD2 (6 bases). Germline loops: CDR1 SGHRS, CDR2 YFSETQ. This CDR3 is built from 17 residues. Trimming left V 2 bases short and J 2 bases short, with 18 bases between. The CDR3 region is CASSFTAGRRATDTQYF. For the CDR3, the DNA is TGCGCCAGCAGCTTTACCGCGGGACGGAGAGCCACAGATACGCAGTATTTT.

The V and J genes are TRBV20-1 and TRBJ2-7; no definite D call. V lost 2 bases, J lost 7 bases, and 15 bases lay in between. The CDR3 consists of 13 residues. Germline values: CDR1 DFQATT, CDR2 SNEGSKA (reference sequence). This CDR3 is CSARPDGPGEQYF. The DNA for the CDR3 is TGCAGTGCTAGACCGGACGGGCCTGGTGAGCAGTACTTC.

The chain joins TRBV12-3 or TRBV12-4 to TRBJ1-2, with TRBD1 matching 9 bases. CDR3 length: 18 amino acids. J was trimmed by 3 bases and V by 5 bases; bases with no gene match: 16. CDR3 sequence: CASSHKYEQGARDYGYTF. The CDR3 bases are TGTGCCAGCAGTCACAAATACGAACAGGGGGCAAGGGACTATGGCTACACCTTC.

The chain combines TRBV15 with TRBJ1-2; D gene uncertain. Trimming cost V 4 bases and J 8 bases, with 14 bases left between them. There are 13 residues in the CDR3. Germline V gene lookup returns CDR1 LNHNV and CDR2 YYDKDF (reference sequence). The CDR3 DNA sequence: TGTGCCACCAGCACGACTAACCCTCGGGGCTACACCTTC. Its translation is CATSTTNPRGYTF.

This clonotype was counted a few times. The chain links TRBV27 to TRBJ2-2; 8 bases line up with TRBD1. The V gene's germline CDR1 is MNHEY and CDR2 SMNVEV (reference sequence). V lost 6 bases, J lost 5 bases, and 8 bases stayed unmatched. The CDR3 consists of 15 residues. CDR3 nucleotides: TGTGCCAGCAGCATGGGACAGGCTGGAACCGGGGAGCTGTTTTTT. Translated, it gives CASSMGQAGTGELFF.

The rearrangement uses TRBV28 and TRBJ2-1; 8 bases match TRBD2. J lost 5 bases, V lost 3 bases, and 6 bases had no gene match. The CDR3 consists of 15 residues. The germline V gene encodes CDR1 MDHEN and CDR2 SYDVKM. CDR3 bases: TGTGCCAGCAGTTTTTGGGGTAGCGGGGACAATGAGCAGTTCTTC. Translation: CASSFWGSGDNEQFF.

A few counts support this clonotype. This chain uses TRBV21-1 with TRBJ2-7; the D call in the table, TRBD1, was not verified against the DNA. TRBV21-1 is assigned pseudogene status. This CDR3 has 13 amino acids. CDR3 sequence reads: CASSKDGRSEQYV. As DNA, the CDR3 is TGTGCCAGCAGCAAAGATGGGCGGAGCGAGCAGTACGTC.

This clonotype has ten or more counts. The chain is built from TRBV6-1 and TRBJ2-1, with 8 bases identical to TRBD2. Germline V gene sequence: CDR1 MNHNS, CDR2 SASEGT. After removal of 7 bases from V and 4 bases from J, the junction contained 12 bases not matched to a gene. The length of the CDR3 is 16 residues. This CDR3 is CASTWAGGFAYNEQFF. DNA for the CDR3: TGTGCCAGCACGTGGGCGGGGGGTTTCGCTTACAATGAGCAGTTCTTC.

The sample holds many counts of this clonotype. The gene calls are TRBV20-1 and TRBJ2-7; D not resolved. The germline gives CDR1 DFQATT, CDR2 SNEGSKA (reference sequence). The CDR3 loop spans 15 amino acids. V was cut by 4 bases and J by 2 bases, with 18 bases left in between. The CDR3 nucleotides are TGCAGTGCTACTAGGCCGGGCGCGAAACCCTACGAGCAGTACTTC. It codes for CSATRPGAKPYEQYF.

The chain recombines TRBV6-2 or TRBV6-3 with TRBJ2-1; the match to TRBD2 covers 7 bases. The CDR3 is 12 amino acids. V was pared by 2 bases and J by 15 bases, with 7 bases of the junction left unmatched. The V gene's germline CDR1 is MNHEY and CDR2 SVGEGT. In DNA form, the CDR3 reads TGTGCCAGCAGTTACCCACGGACTAGTCCGTTCTTC. Translated, it gives CASSYPRTSPFF.

The table lists this clonotype with many counts. This chain links TRBV29-1 with TRBJ1-1; D uncertain. Trimming left V 5 bases short and J 1 base short, with 5 bases between. The CDR3 loop spans 11 amino acids. Germline loops: CDR1 SQVTM, CDR2 ANQGSEA. The CDR3 sequence: CSVSPNTEAFF. CDR3 coding DNA: TGCAGCGTTTCCCCGAACACTGAAGCTTTCTTT.

This clonotype was seen only a few times. The chain links TRBV20-1 to TRBJ1-4; D not certain. Between the trimmed V and J ends, which lost 6 bases and 7 bases, there was a span of 18 bases. CDR3 length equals 14 residues. CDR1 DFQATT and CDR2 SNEGSKA come from the germline V gene (reference sequence). In DNA form, the CDR3 reads TGCAGTGCCCCACCCCTGGAAGATGGTGAAAAACTGTTTTTT. This codes for CSAPPLEDGEKLFF.

The genes are TRBV4-2 and TRBJ2-7, with a tentative D call TRBD2 (6 bases). The germline V gene encodes CDR1 LGHNA and CDR2 YNFKEQ. There are 16 residues in the CDR3. The ends were cut back, 2 bases at V and 3 bases at J, with 17 bases in the middle. The CDR3, as DNA: TGTGCCAGCAGCCAAACGGACGGAGGGGCCTACTACGAGCAGTACTTC. Translated, it gives CASSQTDGGAYYEQYF.